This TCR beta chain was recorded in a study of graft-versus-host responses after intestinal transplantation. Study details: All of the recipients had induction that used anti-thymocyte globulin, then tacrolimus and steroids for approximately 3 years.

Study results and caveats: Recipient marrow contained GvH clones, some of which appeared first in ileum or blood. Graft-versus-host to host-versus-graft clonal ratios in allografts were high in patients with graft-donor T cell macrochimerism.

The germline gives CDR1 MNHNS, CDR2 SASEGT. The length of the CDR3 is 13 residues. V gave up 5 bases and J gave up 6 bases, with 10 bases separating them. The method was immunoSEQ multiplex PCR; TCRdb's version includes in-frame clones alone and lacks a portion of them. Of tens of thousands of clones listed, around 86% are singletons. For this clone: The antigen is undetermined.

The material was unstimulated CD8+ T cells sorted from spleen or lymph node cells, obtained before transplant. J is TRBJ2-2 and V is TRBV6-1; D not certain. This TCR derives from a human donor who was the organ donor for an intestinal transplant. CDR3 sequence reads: CASSYLGSGELFF. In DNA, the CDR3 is TGTGCCAGCAGTTATCTGGGGTCCGGGGAGCTGTTTTTT.